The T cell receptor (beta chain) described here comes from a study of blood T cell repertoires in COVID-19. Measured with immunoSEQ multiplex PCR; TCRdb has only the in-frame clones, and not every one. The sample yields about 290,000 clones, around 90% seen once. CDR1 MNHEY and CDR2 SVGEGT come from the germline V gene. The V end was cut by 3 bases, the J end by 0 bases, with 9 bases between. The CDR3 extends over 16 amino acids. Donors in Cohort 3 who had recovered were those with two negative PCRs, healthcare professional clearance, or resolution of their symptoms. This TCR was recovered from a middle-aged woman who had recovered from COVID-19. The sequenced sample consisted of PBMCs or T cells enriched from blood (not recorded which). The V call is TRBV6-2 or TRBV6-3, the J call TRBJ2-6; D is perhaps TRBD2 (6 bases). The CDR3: CASSYAGPSGANVLTF. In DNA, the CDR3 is TGTGCCAGCAGTTATGCGGGGCCCTCTGGGGCCAACGTCCTGACTTTC.